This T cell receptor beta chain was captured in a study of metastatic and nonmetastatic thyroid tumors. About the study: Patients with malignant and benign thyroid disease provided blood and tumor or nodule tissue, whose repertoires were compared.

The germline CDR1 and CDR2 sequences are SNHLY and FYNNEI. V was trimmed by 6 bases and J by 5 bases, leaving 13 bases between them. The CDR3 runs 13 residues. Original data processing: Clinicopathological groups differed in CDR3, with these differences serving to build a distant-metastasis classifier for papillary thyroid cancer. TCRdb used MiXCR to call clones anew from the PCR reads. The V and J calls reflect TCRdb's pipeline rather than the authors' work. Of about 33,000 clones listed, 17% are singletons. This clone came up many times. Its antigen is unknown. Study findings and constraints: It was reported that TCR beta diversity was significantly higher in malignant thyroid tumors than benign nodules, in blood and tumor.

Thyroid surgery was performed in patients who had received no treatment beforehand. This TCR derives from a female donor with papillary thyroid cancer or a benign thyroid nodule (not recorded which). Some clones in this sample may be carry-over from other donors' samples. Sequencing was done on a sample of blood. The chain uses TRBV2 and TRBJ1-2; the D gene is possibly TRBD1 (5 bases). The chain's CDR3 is CASRPGTDYGYTF. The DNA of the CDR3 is TGTGCCAGCAGACCCGGGACTGATTATGGCTACACCTTC.